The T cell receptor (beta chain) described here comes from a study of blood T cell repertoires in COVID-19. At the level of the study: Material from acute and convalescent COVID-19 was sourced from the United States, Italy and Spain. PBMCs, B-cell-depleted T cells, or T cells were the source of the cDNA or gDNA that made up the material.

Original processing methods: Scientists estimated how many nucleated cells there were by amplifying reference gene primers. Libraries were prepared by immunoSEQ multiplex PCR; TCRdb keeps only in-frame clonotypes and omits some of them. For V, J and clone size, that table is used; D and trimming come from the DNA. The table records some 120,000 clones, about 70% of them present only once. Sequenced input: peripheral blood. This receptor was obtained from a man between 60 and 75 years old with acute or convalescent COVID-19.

DNA for the CDR3: TGTGCCAGCAGCCCGGGACTAGCGGGAGGAGGGAAAGATACGCAGTATTTT. Translating gives CASSPGLAGGGKDTQYF. The gene calls are TRBV7-9 and TRBJ2-3; 15 bases map to TRBD2. The V and J ends lost 5 bases and 5 bases, in that order; junction bases with no gene match: 8. Germline V gives CDR1 SEHNR, CDR2 FQNEAQ (reference sequence). The CDR3 consists of 17 residues.